What follows is one TCR beta chain and its context. Its antigen is not identified. V lost 2 bases to trimming and J lost 9 bases, with 11 bases between them. The germline V gene encodes CDR1 SNHLY and CDR2 FYNNEI. The CDR3 spans 14 residues. These data are taken from a study of T cell responses to AZD1222 COVID-19 vaccine. Regarding the study as a whole: Spike-specific TCRs gained breadth and depth after people received two AZD1222 doses.

Sequenced by immunoSEQ multiplex PCR; TCRdb stores in-frame clones only, minus some. The data hold approximately 92,000 clones, with approximately 84% observed a single time. Sequenced material: peripheral blood, taken on day 0 of AZD1222 vaccination. The sequence was collected from an adult in good health. The gene calls are TRBV2 and TRBJ1-6; no clear D gene. The CDR3 region is CASSETGDGSPLHF. CDR3 DNA: TGTGCCAGCAGTGAAACCGGGGATGGTTCACCCCTCCACTTT.